The text below deals with one TCR beta chain. What it binds is unknown. V lost 3 bases, J lost 2 bases, and 3 bases stayed unmatched. This CDR3 has 15 amino acids. The germline gives CDR1 SGHTS, CDR2 YDEGEE. The data were obtained in a study of T cells in tumors after PD-1 blockade. Across the whole study: Patients received pembrolizumab 200 mg every 3 weeks or cemiplimab 350 mg every 2 weeks. On average, peripheral blood gave 110,000 or so TCR templates and under 40,000 unique clonotypes.

Template: tumor biopsy or peripheral blood genomic DNA, roughly 600-6,004 ng per sample. Assay: immunoSEQ multiplex PCR; the TCRdb copy retains only in-frame clones and omits some. The sample records approximately 59,000 clones, around 80% being singletons. Study-wide results and caveats: Roughly 40% of tumor TCR clonotypes were also found in blood.

The starting material was PBMCs, obtained before anti-PD-1 treatment. The source of this sequence is a human donor with basal cell carcinoma. J is TRBJ2-3 and V is TRBV5-8, with 10 positions matching TRBD1. In nucleotides, the CDR3 is TGTGCCAGCAGCTCCGGGACAGGGGCCACAGATACGCAGTATTTT. It codes for CASSSGTGATDTQYF.